Below, one T cell receptor beta chain is given with its context. Its antigen is not yet known. No much larger clonotype is one base removed from it; base qualities were not supplied. The source of the sample is a study of OX40 agonist ivuxolimab in advanced cancers. The study in broad terms: Ivuxolimab was an agonistic, fully human IgG2 monoclonal antibody directed against OX40 (CD134), a costimulatory receptor. Intravenous ivuxolimab was administered to patients every 2 weeks at six dose levels: 0.01, 0.1, 0.3, 1.5, 3 and 10 mg/kg. Among the roughly 50 dose-escalation patients, roughly 20 had hepatocellular carcinoma, about 15 melanoma, 9 renal cell carcinoma and 9 head and neck cancer. A male proportion of under 85% and a mean age of approximately 60 years, ranging from about 20 to 85, were recorded for the dose-escalation cohort. Prior anti-PD-1, anti-PD-L1 or anti-CTLA-4 therapy was permitted, and 40% of dose-escalation patients had received checkpoint inhibitors. Partial responses occurred in three dose-escalation patients: two with cutaneous melanoma and one with hepatocellular carcinoma. Peripheral TCRbeta sequencing aimed to test whether ivuxolimab altered TCR sequence diversity and caused clonal T-cell expansion. The paper describes the monotherapy dose-escalation part (N of about 57 patients) of the phase I trial of ivuxolimab. General conclusions and limits of the study: The antigen specificity of the peripheral T cells that underwent clonal expansion was not determined. At doses of 0.1 to 3.0 mg/kg, clonal expansion of both CD4+ and CD8+ blood T cells was observed from baseline to week 6. Low levels of normalized T-cell clonal expansion were also shown by some nonresponding patients. In the 0.1-3.0 mg/kg groups, partial responders were among the patients with the lowest normalized peripheral clonal expansion, particularly in CD8+ T cells. After ivuxolimab, more expanded clones were found on average in CD8+ T cells than in CD4+ T cells.

The CDR3 numbers 15 residues from cysteine through phenylalanine. The read is trimmed to its CDR3 DNA, 45 bases read in frame from base 1. V and J are truncated by 2 bases and 3 bases respectively, leaving an intervening sequence of 13 bases. In the germline V gene, CDR1 corresponds to MGHDK and CDR2 to SYGVNS. Patients with a history of autoimmune disease or receiving systemic immunosuppression were excluded from the trial. Peripheral blood for TCR sequencing was collected from all dose cohorts at baseline, on cycle 4 day 1, and on cycle 7 day 1. Samples came from an open-label, multicenter, first-in-human phase I dose-escalation trial of ivuxolimab. Adults with locally advanced or metastatic head and neck squamous cell, hepatocellular, melanoma or renal cell carcinoma were enrolled in the trial. Before TCR sequencing, CD4+ and CD8+ T cells were separately sorted from peripheral blood. Genomic DNA was isolated from the sorted cells so that the TCRbeta CDR3 region could be sequenced. The immunoSEQ Assay was used for sequencing of TCRbeta CDR3 regions. TCRdb took over this immuneACCESS table, retaining in-frame rearrangements with V and J assigned. Such tables are incomplete; in checked studies, under half of the missing clones stem from an unresolved V gene, and the remainder is unexplained. The sample table contains 60,000 to 65,000 clones; only one count was recorded for 91% of them. About 5% of the sample rests with the top ten.

The sample consisted of CD4+ or CD8+ T cells sorted from blood, taken in a trial of the OX40 agonist ivuxolimab. This sequence uses TRBV25-1 and TRBJ1-1; the D gene cannot be named for sure. This sequence was found in an adult with an advanced solid tumor such as melanoma, head and neck, liver or kidney cancer. The CDR3 reads CASSESRLIDTEAFF. The DNA is as follows: TGTGCCAGCAGTGAAAGTAGGCTAATAGACACTGAAGCTTTCTTT.